This is a list of T cell receptor beta chains from one sample in a study of OX40 agonist ivuxolimab in advanced cancers. Sequenced by immunoSEQ multiplex PCR; TCRdb stores in-frame clones only, minus some. The sample carries around 60,000 clones, 88% recorded once. The sample in question was CD4+ or CD8+ T cells sorted from blood, obtained in a trial of the OX40 agonist ivuxolimab. The receptors originated from an adult with an advanced solid tumor such as melanoma, head and neck, liver or kidney cancer. Each CDR3 is given with its conserved first and last residue. Fields, in order: V gene, D gene, J gene, clone size, CDR3 protein, CDR3 DNA. D genes are given only for firm matches. A row's size may be missing; if present it is once, few, many or a size class.

v_call: TRBV19
d_call: TRBD2
j_call: TRBJ2-1
clone_size: -
cdr3_aa: CASSIELGGPGEQFF
cdr3_nt: TGTGCCAGTAGTATAGAGTTGGGAGGGCCTGGTGAGCAGTTCTTC

v_call: TRBV19
d_call: TRBD2
j_call: TRBJ2-7
clone_size: -
cdr3_aa: CASSTSSGTEQYF
cdr3_nt: TGTGCCAGTAGTACCTCTAGCGGTACCGAGCAGTACTTC

v_call: TRBV14
d_call: -
j_call: TRBJ1-3
clone_size: -
cdr3_aa: CASSQDHIGGNTIYF
cdr3_nt: TGTGCCAGCAGCCAAGATCACATTGGTGGAAACACCATATATTTT

v_call: TRBV5-1
d_call: -
j_call: TRBJ1-4
clone_size: -
cdr3_aa: CASSQDRRSANEKLFF
cdr3_nt: TGCGCCAGCAGTCAGGACCGCCGGTCTGCTAATGAAAAACTGTTTTTT

v_call: TRBV6-6
d_call: -
j_call: TRBJ1-1
clone_size: -
cdr3_aa: CASSREGGTEAFF
cdr3_nt: TGTGCCAGCAGTCGTGAGGGGGGGACTGAAGCTTTCTTT

v_call: TRBV28
d_call: -
j_call: TRBJ2-3
clone_size: -
cdr3_aa: CASIGGQEDTQYF
cdr3_nt: TGTGCCAGCATTGGGGGGCAGGAAGATACGCAGTATTTT

v_call: TRBV5-1
d_call: TRBD1
j_call: TRBJ1-2
clone_size: -
cdr3_aa: CASSRDRTYGYTF
cdr3_nt: TGCGCCAGCAGCAGGGACAGGACCTATGGCTACACCTTC

v_call: TRBV28
d_call: -
j_call: TRBJ1-1
clone_size: few
cdr3_aa: CASSPGEGGNTEAFF
cdr3_nt: TGTGCCAGCAGTCCGGGCGAGGGGGGAAATACTGAAGCTTTCTTT

v_call: TRBV6-6
d_call: -
j_call: TRBJ2-5
clone_size: -
cdr3_aa: CASSYGTPEWETQYF
cdr3_nt: TGTGCCAGCAGTTACGGGACCCCCGAATGGGAGACCCAGTACTTC

v_call: TRBV19
d_call: -
j_call: TRBJ2-3
clone_size: -
cdr3_aa: CASSIDLMAGADTQYF
cdr3_nt: TGTGCCAGTAGTATAGATCTTATGGCCGGGGCAGATACGCAGTATTTT

v_call: TRBV5-4
d_call: TRBD1
j_call: TRBJ2-2
clone_size: -
cdr3_aa: CASSPSRTGHTGELFF
cdr3_nt: TGTGCCAGCAGCCCCTCCCGGACAGGGCACACCGGGGAGCTGTTTTTT

v_call: TRBV19
d_call: TRBD2
j_call: TRBJ2-3
clone_size: -
cdr3_aa: CASSIGLAGSTDTQYF
cdr3_nt: TGTGCCAGTAGTATCGGACTAGCGGGAAGCACAGATACGCAGTATTTT

v_call: TRBV10-1
d_call: -
j_call: TRBJ2-7
clone_size: -
cdr3_aa: CASSESGRPAYEQYF
cdr3_nt: TGCGCCAGCAGTGAGTCGGGGCGGCCAGCCTACGAGCAGTACTTC

v_call: TRBV7-8
d_call: -
j_call: TRBJ2-1
clone_size: -
cdr3_aa: CASSLRDRGVNEQFF
cdr3_nt: TGTGCCAGCAGCCTCCGGGACCGGGGAGTGAATGAGCAGTTCTTC

v_call: TRBV19
d_call: -
j_call: TRBJ2-6
clone_size: -
cdr3_aa: CASSPSYGGSGANVLTF
cdr3_nt: TGTGCCAGTAGTCCCTCCTACGGAGGCTCTGGGGCCAACGTCCTGACTTTC

v_call: TRBV11-3
d_call: TRBD2
j_call: TRBJ2-1
clone_size: -
cdr3_aa: CASSSKGTSGSNEQFF
cdr3_nt: TGTGCCAGCAGCTCAAAGGGGACTAGCGGGAGTAATGAGCAGTTCTTC